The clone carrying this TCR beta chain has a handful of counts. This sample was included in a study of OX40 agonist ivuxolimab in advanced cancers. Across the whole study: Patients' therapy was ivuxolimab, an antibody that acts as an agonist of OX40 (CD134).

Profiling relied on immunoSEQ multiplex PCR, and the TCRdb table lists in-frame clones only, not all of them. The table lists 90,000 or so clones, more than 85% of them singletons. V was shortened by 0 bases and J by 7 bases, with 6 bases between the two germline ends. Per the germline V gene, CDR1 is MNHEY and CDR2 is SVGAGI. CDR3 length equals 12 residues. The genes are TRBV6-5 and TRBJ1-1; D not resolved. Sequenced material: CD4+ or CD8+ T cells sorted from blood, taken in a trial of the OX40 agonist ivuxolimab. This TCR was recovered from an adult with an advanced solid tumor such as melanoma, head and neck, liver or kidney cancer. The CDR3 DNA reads TGTGCCAGCAGTTACTCCCGCGATGAAGCTTTCTTT. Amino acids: CASSYSRDEAFF.